Following are 10 T cell receptor beta chains from one sample sequenced in a study of blood T cell repertoires in COVID-19. The table came from immunoSEQ multiplex PCR; TCRdb's copy has only in-frame clones and leaves some out. The sample records 15,000 or so clones, around four fifths being singletons. The sample consisted of peripheral blood. All receptors come from a man between 35 and 55 years old with active or convalescent COVID-19.

This clone was found once. V and J are TRBV6-5 and TRBJ2-7; tentatively, D is TRBD1 (5 bases). The CDR3 has 12 amino acids. The V end was cut by 6 bases, the J end by 5 bases, with 11 bases between. Germline values: CDR1 MNHEY, CDR2 SVGAGI. The CDR3 coding sequence is TGTGCCAGCAGGCGAGACAGAAACGAGCAGTACTTC. The encoded protein is CASRRDRNEQYF.

The chain joins TRBV2 to TRBJ2-2; TRBD1 might be the D (6 bases). Germline lookup yields CDR1 SNHLY and CDR2 FYNNEI. This CDR3 region has 16 residues. Trimming stripped 2 bases from V and 2 bases from J, with 12 bases between. CDR3: CASSEMGHINTGELFF. CDR3 DNA: TGTGCCAGCAGTGAAATGGGACACATCAACACCGGGGAGCTGTTTTTT.

The V and J genes are TRBV6-5 and TRBJ1-2, with TRBD1 matching over 7 bases. V lost 6 bases to trimming and J lost 4 bases; unmatched junction nucleotides: 8. The CDR3 is made up of 14 amino acids. CDR1 and CDR2 (germline): MNHEY, SVGAGI. The CDR3 nucleotides are TGTGCCAGCAGCTCGACAGGGATCGGCTATGGCTACACCTTC. Translated: CASSSTGIGYGYTF.

This clone was seen a handful of times. V gene TRBV4-1 combines with J gene TRBJ1-2; 11 bases agree with TRBD1. The junction had 13 bases not matched to a gene; V was cut back by 5 bases and J by 8 bases. The germline CDR1 and CDR2 sequences are MGHRA and YSYEKL. The CDR3 consists of 16 residues. CDR3 amino acids: CASSNIGQGASGGYTF. DNA for the CDR3: TGCGCCAGCAGCAATATAGGACAGGGGGCGAGCGGGGGCTACACCTTC.

The chain uses TRBV5-8 and TRBJ1-6; 9 bases fit TRBD1. V lost 2 bases, J lost 5 bases, and 2 bases stayed unmatched. CDR3 length: 15 amino acids. Germline loops: CDR1 SGHTS, CDR2 YDEGEE. The CDR3 DNA reads TGTGCCAGCAGCTTAGGGACAGGGCATAATTCACCCCTCCACTTT. Protein product: CASSLGTGHNSPLHF.

Written as DNA, the CDR3 is TGCGCCAGCAGCCAAAGTAGGACAGGGGATCGAGGCTACACCTTC. It encodes CASSQSRTGDRGYTF. This chain links TRBV4-1 with TRBJ1-2; 9 bases are shared with TRBD1. Trimming cost V 2 bases and J 8 bases; bases outside gene matches: 9. CDR3 size: 15 residues. Germline V gene data show CDR1 as MGHRA and CDR2 as YSYEKL.

V and J are TRBV11-2 and TRBJ2-5, with D hard to call. V was clipped by 5 bases and J by 2 bases, with 15 bases between them. In germline, CDR1 is SGHAT, CDR2 FQNNGV. CDR3 length equals 15 residues. CDR3 DNA sequence: TGTGCCAGCAGCCCCGCCCTCAGGTTTCAAGAGACCCAGTACTTC. It codes for CASSPALRFQETQYF. Supplemented by reference TRBV11-2 and TRBJ2-5, the full variable domain reads EAGVAQSPRYKIIEKRQSVAFWCNPISGHATLYWYQQILGQGPKLLIQFQNNGVVDDSQLPKDRFSAERLKGVDSTLKIQPAKLEDSAVYLCASSPALRFQETQYFGPGTRLLVL.

The V gene is TRBV10-1, the J gene TRBJ1-5, with 7 bases identical to TRBD1. This CDR3 is 15 amino acids long. Germline V gene sequence: CDR1 WNHNN, CDR2 SYGVQD (reference sequence). Losses at the gene ends were 6 bases for V and 2 bases for J; bases not matched to a gene: 7. CDR3 sequence reads: CASSYRGSCNQPQHF. In DNA, the CDR3 is TGCGCCAGCAGCTACAGGGGTTCGTGCAATCAGCCCCAGCATTTT.

This sequence joins TRBV6-2 or TRBV6-3 and TRBJ2-3, with 9 nucleotides matching TRBD1. Unmatched junction bases numbered 3, after V lost 5 bases and J lost 3 bases. This CDR3 comprises 14 residues. The germline gives CDR1 MNHEY, CDR2 SVGEGT. DNA of the CDR3: TGTGCCAGCAGTCCGGGACAGGGTACAGATACGCAGTATTTT. Its protein product is CASSPGQGTDTQYF.

The V call is TRBV6-5, the J call TRBJ1-3; unclear D gene. Per the germline V gene, CDR1 is MNHEY and CDR2 is SVGAGI. With 3 bases removed from V and 4 bases from J, the gap between germline ends came to 7 bases. The CDR3 contains 13 residues. As DNA, the CDR3 is TGTGCCAGCAGTTATTGGCAGGGAAACACCATATATTTT. It translates to CASSYWQGNTIYF.